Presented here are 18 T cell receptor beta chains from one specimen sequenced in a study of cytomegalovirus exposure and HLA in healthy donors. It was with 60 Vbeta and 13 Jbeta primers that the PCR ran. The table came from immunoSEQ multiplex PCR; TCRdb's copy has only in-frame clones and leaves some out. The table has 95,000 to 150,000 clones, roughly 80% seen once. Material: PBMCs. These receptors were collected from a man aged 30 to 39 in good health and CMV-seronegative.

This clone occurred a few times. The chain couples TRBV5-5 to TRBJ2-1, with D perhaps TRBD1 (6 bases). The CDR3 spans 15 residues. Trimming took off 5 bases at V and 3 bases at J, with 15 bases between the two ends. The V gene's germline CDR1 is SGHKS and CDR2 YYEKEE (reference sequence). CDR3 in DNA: TGTGCCAGCAGTGCGACCGGGACAATCTACAATGAGCAGTTCTTC. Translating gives CASSATGTIYNEQFF.

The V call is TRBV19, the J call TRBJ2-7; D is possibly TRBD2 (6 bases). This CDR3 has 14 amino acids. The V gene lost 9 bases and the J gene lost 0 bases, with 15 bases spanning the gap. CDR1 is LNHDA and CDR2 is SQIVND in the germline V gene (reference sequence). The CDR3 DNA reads TGTGCCAGCCGTGACGGGGGACCCTCCTACGAGCAGTACTTC. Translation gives CASRDGGPSYEQYF.

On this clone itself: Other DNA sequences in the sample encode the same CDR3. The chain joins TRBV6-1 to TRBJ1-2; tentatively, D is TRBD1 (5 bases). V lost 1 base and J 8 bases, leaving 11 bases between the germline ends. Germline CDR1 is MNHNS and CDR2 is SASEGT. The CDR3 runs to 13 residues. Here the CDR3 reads CASSEVGVGGYTF. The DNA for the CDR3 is TGTGCCAGCAGTGAAGTAGGGGTTGGAGGCTACACCTTC.

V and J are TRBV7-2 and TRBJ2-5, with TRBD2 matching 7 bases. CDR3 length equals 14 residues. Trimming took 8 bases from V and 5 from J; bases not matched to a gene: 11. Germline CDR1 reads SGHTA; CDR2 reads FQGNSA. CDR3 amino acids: CASSGGGIGETQYF. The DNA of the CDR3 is TGTGCCAGCTCGGGCGGGGGAATCGGGGAGACCCAGTACTTC.

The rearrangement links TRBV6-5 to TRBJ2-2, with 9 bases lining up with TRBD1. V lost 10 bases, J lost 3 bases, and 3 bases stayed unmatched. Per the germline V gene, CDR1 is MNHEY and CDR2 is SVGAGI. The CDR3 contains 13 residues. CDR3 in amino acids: CATRTGDTGELFF. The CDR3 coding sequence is TGTGCCACCAGGACAGGGGACACCGGGGAGCTGTTTTTT.

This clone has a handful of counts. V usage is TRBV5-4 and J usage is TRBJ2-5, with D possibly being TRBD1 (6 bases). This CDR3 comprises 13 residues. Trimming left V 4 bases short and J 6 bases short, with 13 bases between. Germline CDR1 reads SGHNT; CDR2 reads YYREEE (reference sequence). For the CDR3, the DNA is TGTGCCAGCAGCCGAAACAGGGAACAGACCCAGTACTTC. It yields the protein CASSRNREQTQYF.

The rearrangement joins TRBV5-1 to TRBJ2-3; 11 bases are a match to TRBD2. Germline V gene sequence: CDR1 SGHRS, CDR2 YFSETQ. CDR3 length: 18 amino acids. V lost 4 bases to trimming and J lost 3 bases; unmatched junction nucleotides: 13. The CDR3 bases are TGCGCCAGCAGCGGGGCTCGGGCTAGCGGGGGGCCTACAGATACGCAGTATTTT. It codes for CASSGARASGGPTDTQYF.

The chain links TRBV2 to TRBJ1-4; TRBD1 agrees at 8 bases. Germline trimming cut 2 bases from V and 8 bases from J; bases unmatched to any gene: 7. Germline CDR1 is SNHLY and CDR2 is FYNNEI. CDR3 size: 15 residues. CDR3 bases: TGTGCCAGCAGTGAAAATACAGGGGGGGGCGAAAAACTGTTTTTT. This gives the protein CASSENTGGGEKLFF.

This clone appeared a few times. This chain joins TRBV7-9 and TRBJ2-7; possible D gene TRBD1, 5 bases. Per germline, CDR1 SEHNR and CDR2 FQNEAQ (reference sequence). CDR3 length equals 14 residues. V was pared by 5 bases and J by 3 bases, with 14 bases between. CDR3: CASSPGYRNYEQYF. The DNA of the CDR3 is TGTGCCAGCAGCCCAGGGTATAGGAACTACGAGCAGTACTTC.

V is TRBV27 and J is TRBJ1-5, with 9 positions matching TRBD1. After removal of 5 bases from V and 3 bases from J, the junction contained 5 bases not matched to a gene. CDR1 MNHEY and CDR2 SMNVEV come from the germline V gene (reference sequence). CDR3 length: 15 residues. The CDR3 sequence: CASSRDRATNQPQHF. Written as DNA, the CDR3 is TGTGCCAGCAGTCGGGACAGGGCCACCAATCAGCCCCAGCATTTT.

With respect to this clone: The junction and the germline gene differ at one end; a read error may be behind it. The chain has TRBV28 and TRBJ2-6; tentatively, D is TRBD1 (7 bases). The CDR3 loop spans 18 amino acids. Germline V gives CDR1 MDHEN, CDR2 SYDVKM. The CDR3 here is CASSGRFFRGTGANGLTF. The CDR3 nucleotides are TGTGCCAGCAGCGGTCGCTTCTTCAGGGGGACTGGGGCCAACGGCCTGACTTTC. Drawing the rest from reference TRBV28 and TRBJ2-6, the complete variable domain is DVKVTQSSRYLVKRTGEKVFLECVQDMDHENMFWYRQDPGLGLRLIYFSYDVKMKEKGDIPEGYSVSREKKERFSLILESASTNQTSMYLCASSGRFFRGTGANGLTFGAGSRLTVL.

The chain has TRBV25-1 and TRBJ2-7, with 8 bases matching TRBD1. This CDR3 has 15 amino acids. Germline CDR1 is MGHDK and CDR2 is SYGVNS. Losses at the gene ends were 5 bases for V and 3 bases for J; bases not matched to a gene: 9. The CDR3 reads CASSPREDRDYEQYF. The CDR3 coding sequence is TGTGCCAGCAGTCCCCGAGAGGACAGGGACTACGAGCAGTACTTC.

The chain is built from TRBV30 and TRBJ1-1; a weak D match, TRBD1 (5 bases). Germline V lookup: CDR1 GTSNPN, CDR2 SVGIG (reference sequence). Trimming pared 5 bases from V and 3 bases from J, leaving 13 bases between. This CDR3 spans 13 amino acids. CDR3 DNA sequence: TGTGCCTGGGCTGGAGGGGCGGACACTGAAGCTTTCTTT. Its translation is CAWAGGADTEAFF.

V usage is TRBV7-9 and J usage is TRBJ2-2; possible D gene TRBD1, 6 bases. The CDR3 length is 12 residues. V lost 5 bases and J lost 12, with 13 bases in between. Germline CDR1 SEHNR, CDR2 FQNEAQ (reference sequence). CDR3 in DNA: TGTGCCAGCAGCGGCACAGGGTGGAAGCTGTTTTTT. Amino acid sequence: CASSGTGWKLFF.

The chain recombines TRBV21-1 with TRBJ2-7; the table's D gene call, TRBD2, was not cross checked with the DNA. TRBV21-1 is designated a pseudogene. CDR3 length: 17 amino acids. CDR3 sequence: CASSKSGLIGGTYEQYF. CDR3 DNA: TGTGCCAGCAGCAAATCCGGACTTATTGGGGGGACCTACGAGCAGTACTTC.

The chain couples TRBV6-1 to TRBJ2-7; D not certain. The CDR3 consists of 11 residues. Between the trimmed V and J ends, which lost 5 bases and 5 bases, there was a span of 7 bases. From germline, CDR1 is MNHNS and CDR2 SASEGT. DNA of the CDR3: TGTGCCAGCAGTCCCCGGGACGAGCAGTACTTC. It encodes CASSPRDEQYF.

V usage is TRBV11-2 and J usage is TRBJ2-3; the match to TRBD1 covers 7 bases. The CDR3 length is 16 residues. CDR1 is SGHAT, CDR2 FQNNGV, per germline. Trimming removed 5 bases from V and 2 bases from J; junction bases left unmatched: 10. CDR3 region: CASSPQPGGTTDTQYF. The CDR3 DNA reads TGTGCCAGCAGCCCTCAACCAGGGGGAACCACAGATACGCAGTATTTT.

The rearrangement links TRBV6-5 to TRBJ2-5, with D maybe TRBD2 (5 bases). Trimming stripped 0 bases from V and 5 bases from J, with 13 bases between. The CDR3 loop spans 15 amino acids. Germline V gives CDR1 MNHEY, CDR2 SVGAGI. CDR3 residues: CASSYSELSVETQYF. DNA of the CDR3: TGTGCCAGCAGTTACTCCGAGCTTAGCGTGGAGACCCAGTACTTC.